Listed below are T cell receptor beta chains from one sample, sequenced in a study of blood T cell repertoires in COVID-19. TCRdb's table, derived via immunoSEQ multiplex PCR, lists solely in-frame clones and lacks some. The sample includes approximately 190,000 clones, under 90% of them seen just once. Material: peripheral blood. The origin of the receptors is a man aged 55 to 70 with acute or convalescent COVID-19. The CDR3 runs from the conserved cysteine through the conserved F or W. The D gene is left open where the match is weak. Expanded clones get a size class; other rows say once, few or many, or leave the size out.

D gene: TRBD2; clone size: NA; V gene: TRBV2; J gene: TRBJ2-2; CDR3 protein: CASRGTSGHGELFF; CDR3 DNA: TGTGCCAGCAGGGGAACTAGCGGGCACGGGGAGCTGTTTTTT
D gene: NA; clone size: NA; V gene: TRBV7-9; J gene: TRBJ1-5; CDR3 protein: CASSLVGGHQPQHF; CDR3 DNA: TGTGCCAGCAGCTTAGTCGGGGGGCATCAGCCCCAGCATTTT
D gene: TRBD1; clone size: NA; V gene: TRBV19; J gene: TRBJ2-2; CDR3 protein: CASSTTGVGELFF; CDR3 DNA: TGTGCCAGTAGTACGACAGGGGTCGGGGAGCTGTTTTTT
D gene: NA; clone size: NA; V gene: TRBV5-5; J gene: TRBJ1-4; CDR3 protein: CASSFMRTNEKLFF; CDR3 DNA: TGTGCCAGCAGCTTTATGCGGACTAATGAAAAACTGTTTTTT
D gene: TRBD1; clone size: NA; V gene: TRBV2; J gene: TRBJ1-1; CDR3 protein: CASSAILRDRVAGAFF; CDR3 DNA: TGTGCCAGCAGTGCAATTCTTCGGGACAGGGTCGCCGGGGCTTTCTTT
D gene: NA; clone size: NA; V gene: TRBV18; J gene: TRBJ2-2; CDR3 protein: CASSPPSRAGTGELFF; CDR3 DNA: TGTGCCAGCTCACCACCGTCGAGAGCGGGCACCGGGGAGCTGTTTTTT
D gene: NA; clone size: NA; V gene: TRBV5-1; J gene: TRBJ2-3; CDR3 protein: CASSLEQFTDTQYF; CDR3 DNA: TGCGCCAGCAGCTTGGAACAGTTCACAGATACGCAGTATTTT
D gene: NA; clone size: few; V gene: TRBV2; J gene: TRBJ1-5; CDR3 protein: CASRDTFNQPQHF; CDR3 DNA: TGTGCCAGTAGAGACACCTTCAATCAGCCCCAGCATTTT
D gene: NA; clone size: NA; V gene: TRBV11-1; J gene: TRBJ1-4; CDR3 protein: CASRSNQGWYNEKLFF; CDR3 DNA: TGTGCCAGCAGATCAAATCAGGGGTGGTATAATGAAAAACTGTTTTTT
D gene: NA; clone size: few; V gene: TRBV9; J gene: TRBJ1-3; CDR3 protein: CASSVGRADTIYF; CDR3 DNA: TGTGCCAGCAGCGTAGGCAGGGCCGACACCATATATTTT